The sequence of this T cell receptor (beta chain) was determined in a study of blood T cell repertoires in COVID-19. About the research overall: Resolution of symptoms, clearance, or two negative PCRs was present in recovered Cohort 3 donors. Nucleic acid was either cDNA or gDNA, and it came from T cells, B-cell-depleted T cells, or PBMCs.

Study processing details: Cell counts per sample came from amplifying reference gene primers. The table came from immunoSEQ multiplex PCR; TCRdb's copy has only in-frame clones and leaves some out. Clone size and V and J calls were adopted from that table, with D and trimming inferred from the DNA. This sample has a few hundred thousand clones, with around 87% found just once. V trimming: 5 bases; J trimming: 8 bases; junction bases outside the gene matches: 8. The CDR3 is made up of 16 amino acids. From germline, CDR1 is LNHDA and CDR2 SQIVND (reference sequence). The rearrangement joins TRBV19 to TRBJ2-1; 14 nucleotides agree with TRBD2. Sequences were obtained from PBMCs or T cells enriched from blood (not recorded which). The source is a man in his forties or fifties in a cohort exposed to, infected with or recovered from COVID-19 (not recorded which). CDR3 in amino acids: CASSPGTSGSRYEQFF. The CDR3 DNA reads TGTGCCAGTAGTCCCGGGACTAGCGGGAGTCGGTATGAGCAGTTCTTC.